A single sample is the source of the 17 T cell receptor beta chains below, sequenced in a study of blood T cell repertoires in COVID-19. Using immunoSEQ multiplex PCR, the repertoire was profiled, and TCRdb retains in-frame clones only, with some absent. Here the sample spans almost 65,000 clones, around nine tenths being singletons. What was sequenced was PBMCs or T cells enriched from blood (not recorded which). All receptors come from a woman between 35 and 50 years old who had recovered from COVID-19.

J is TRBJ1-5 and V is TRBV5-1; possibly TRBD1 for D (6 bases). The CDR3 runs to 16 residues. The V gene's germline CDR1 is SGHRS and CDR2 YFSETQ. Trimming stripped 0 bases from V and 7 bases from J, with 17 bases between. CDR3 in amino acids: CASSLVQGANKQPQHF. The CDR3 DNA sequence: TGCGCCAGCAGCTTGGTACAGGGAGCCAATAAACAGCCCCAGCATTTT.

This chain connects TRBV12-3 or TRBV12-4 to TRBJ2-3; weak D call: TRBD2 (5 bases). V lost 5 bases and J 5 bases, leaving 8 bases between the germline ends. CDR3 length: 12 amino acids. CDR3 DNA: TGTGCCAGCAGTCCTGGACTAGATACGCAGTATTTT. It is translated as CASSPGLDTQYF.

This CDR3 is CASSLGQGLLATNEKLFF. The CDR3 coding sequence is TGTGCCAGCAGCTTGGGTCAGGGTTTACTTGCAACTAATGAAAAACTGTTTTTT. This sequence joins TRBV7-6 and TRBJ1-4; D is perhaps TRBD1 (5 bases). Deletions cut 3 bases from V and 0 bases from J, with 17 bases between. From germline, CDR1 is SGHVS and CDR2 FNYEAQ. The length of the CDR3 is 18 residues.

V gene TRBV5-6 combines with J gene TRBJ2-3, with 10 bases that match TRBD2. Unmatched junction bases numbered 14, after V lost 0 bases and J lost 4 bases. This CDR3 is 19 amino acids long. Germline CDR1 and CDR2: SGHDT and YYEEEE. CDR3 region: CASSLARQRGGRWADTQYF. For the CDR3, the DNA is TGTGCCAGCAGCTTGGCGAGGCAGCGGGGGGGCCGTTGGGCAGATACGCAGTATTTT.

The rearrangement uses TRBV25-1 and TRBJ2-2, with TRBD2 as a possible D gene (6 bases). Deletions cut 3 bases from V and 3 bases from J, with 11 bases between. CDR1 and CDR2 from the germline V gene are MGHDK and SYGVNS. CDR3 length: 15 amino acids. The DNA for the CDR3 is TGTGCCAGCAGTGACCGGGACTGGGACACCGGGGAGCTGTTTTTT. As protein: CASSDRDWDTGELFF.

The rearrangement links TRBV5-1 to TRBJ2-3; D ambiguous. Per germline, CDR1 SGHRS and CDR2 YFSETQ. Trimming stripped 0 bases from V and 6 bases from J, with 8 bases between. This CDR3 contains 13 residues. The CDR3, as DNA: TGCGCCAGCAGCTTGGACCCCGCGGATACGCAGTATTTT. Translating it yields CASSLDPADTQYF.

The V call is TRBV15, the J call TRBJ1-2, with D unresolved. Germline CDR1 is LNHNV and CDR2 is YYDKDF (reference sequence). V lost 8 bases and J lost 3, with 19 bases in between. The CDR3 covers 15 residues. CDR3 sequence reads: CATRGRRLSYYGYTF. The CDR3 region has the DNA TGTGCCACCCGCGGAAGGAGGTTATCCTACTATGGCTACACCTTC.

This sequence joins TRBV5-1 and TRBJ1-4; a weak D match, TRBD1 (5 bases). Germline values: CDR1 SGHRS, CDR2 YFSETQ. V was pared by 0 bases and J by 8 bases, with 17 bases between. CDR3 size: 16 residues. CDR3 sequence (DNA): TGCGCCAGCAGCTTGGTCGCATCGGGGAGGGGAGAAAAACTGTTTTTT. Its translation is CASSLVASGRGEKLFF.

This chain links TRBV6-5 with TRBJ1-6; possibly TRBD1 for D (6 bases). This CDR3 has 16 amino acids. The V gene lost 0 bases and the J gene lost 6 bases, with 12 bases spanning the gap. Germline assignment: CDR1 MNHEY and CDR2 SVGAGI. The CDR3 spells CASSYSRTVANSPLHF. As DNA, the CDR3 is TGTGCCAGCAGTTACTCGAGGACAGTGGCTAATTCACCCCTCCACTTT.

Remarks on this clone: One junction end does not reproduce the germline sequence, and a read error may be involved. This chain uses TRBV5-4 with TRBJ2-7; 7 nucleotides align to TRBD1. This CDR3 has 16 residues. Per germline, CDR1 SGHNT and CDR2 YYREEE (reference sequence). The CDR3 is CASSAGTERLLRQSLF. In DNA, the CDR3 is TGTGCCAGCAGCGCTGGGACAGAGAGACTACTACGACAATCCCTTTTC.

CDR3 sequence: CASSPWTSGGVYNEQFF. The CDR3 coding sequence is TGTGCCAGCAGCCCCTGGACTAGCGGGGGGGTCTACAATGAGCAGTTCTTC. The chain couples TRBV7-7 to TRBJ2-1; 15 bases align to TRBD2. CDR1 SSHAT and CDR2 FNYEAQ come from the germline V gene (reference sequence). The CDR3 sequence is 17 residues long. J gave up 3 bases and V 5 bases, and 5 bases lay outside the gene matches.

This chain connects TRBV28 to TRBJ1-1, with unresolved D. Trimming removed 7 bases from V and 1 base from J, with 13 bases in between. The germline V gene has CDR1 MDHEN and CDR2 SYDVKM. The length of the CDR3 is 14 residues. As DNA, the CDR3 is TGTGCCAGCACTTACTACCTGGGGAACACTGAAGCTTTCTTT. Translating it yields CASTYYLGNTEAFF.

About this clone: Mismatch with germline at one junction end may stem from a read error. The gene calls are TRBV4-2 and TRBJ1-5; D possibly corresponds to TRBD1 (5 bases). The CDR3 consists of 14 residues. Germline V gene lookup returns CDR1 LGHNA and CDR2 YNFKEQ. CDR3 amino acids: CASSKDSSNQPQHF. CDR3 nucleotide sequence: TGTGCCAGCAGCAAAGACAGTAGCAATCAGCCCCAGCATTTT.

This chain uses TRBV20-1 with TRBJ2-3; D uncertain. CDR1 and CDR2 from the germline V gene are DFQATT and SNEGSKA (reference sequence). This CDR3 has 13 amino acids. Deletions cut 6 bases from V and 4 bases from J, with 14 bases between. The CDR3 reads CSASGQVPDTQYF. In nucleotides, the CDR3 is TGCAGTGCGAGTGGGCAGGTCCCAGATACGCAGTATTTT.

This sequence joins TRBV4-1 and TRBJ2-2; D may be TRBD1 (6 bases). V was clipped by 6 bases and J by 7 bases, with 15 bases between them. The germline gives CDR1 MGHRA, CDR2 YSYEKL. The CDR3 extends over 14 amino acids. CDR3 nucleotide sequence: TGCGCCAGCAGTTATGCACAGGGAGACGGGGAGCTGTTTTTT. Translating gives CASSYAQGDGELFF.

The V gene is TRBV6-4, the J gene TRBJ2-7; 9 nucleotides line up with TRBD1. The CDR3 consists of 14 residues. V was pared by 3 bases and J by 2 bases, with 2 bases of the junction left unmatched. Per germline, CDR1 MRHNA and CDR2 SNTAGT. For the CDR3, the DNA is TGTGCCAGCAGTGAAGGGACAGGGCCCTACGAGCAGTACTTC. Its translation: CASSEGTGPYEQYF.

The count of this clone is one. This chain joins TRBV5-1 and TRBJ1-1; TRBD1 might be the D (6 bases). V gave up 0 bases and J gave up 2 bases, with 11 bases separating them. From germline, CDR1 is SGHRS and CDR2 YFSETQ. The CDR3 is made up of 15 amino acids. This CDR3 is CASSLVPGANTEAFF. CDR3 DNA: TGCGCCAGCAGCTTGGTCCCAGGGGCTAACACTGAAGCTTTCTTT.